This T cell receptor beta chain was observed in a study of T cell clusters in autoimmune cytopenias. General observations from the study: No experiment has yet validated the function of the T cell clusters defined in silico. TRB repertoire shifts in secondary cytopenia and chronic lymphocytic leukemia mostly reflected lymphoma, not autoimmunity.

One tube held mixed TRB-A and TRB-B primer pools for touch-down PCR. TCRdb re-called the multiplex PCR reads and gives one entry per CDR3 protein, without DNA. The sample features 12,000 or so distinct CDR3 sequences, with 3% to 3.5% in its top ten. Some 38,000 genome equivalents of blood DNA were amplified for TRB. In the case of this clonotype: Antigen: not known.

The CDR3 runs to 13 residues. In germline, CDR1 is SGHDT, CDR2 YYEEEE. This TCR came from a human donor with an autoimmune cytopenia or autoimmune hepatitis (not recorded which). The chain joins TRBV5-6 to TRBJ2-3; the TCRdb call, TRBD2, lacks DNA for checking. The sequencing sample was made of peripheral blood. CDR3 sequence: CASSLADSGTQYF.